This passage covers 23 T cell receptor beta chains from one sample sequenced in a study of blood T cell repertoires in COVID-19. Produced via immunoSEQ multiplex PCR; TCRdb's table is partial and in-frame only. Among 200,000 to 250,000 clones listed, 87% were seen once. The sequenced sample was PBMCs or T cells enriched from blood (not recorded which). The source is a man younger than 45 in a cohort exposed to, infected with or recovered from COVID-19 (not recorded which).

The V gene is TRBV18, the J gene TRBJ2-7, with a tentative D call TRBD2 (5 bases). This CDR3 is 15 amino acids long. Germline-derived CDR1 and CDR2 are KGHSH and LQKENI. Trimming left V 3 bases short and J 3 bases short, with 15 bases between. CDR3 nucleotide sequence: TGTGCCAGCTCACCCGCGAGCCGAGGAGGCTACGAGCAGTACTTC. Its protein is CASSPASRGGYEQYF.

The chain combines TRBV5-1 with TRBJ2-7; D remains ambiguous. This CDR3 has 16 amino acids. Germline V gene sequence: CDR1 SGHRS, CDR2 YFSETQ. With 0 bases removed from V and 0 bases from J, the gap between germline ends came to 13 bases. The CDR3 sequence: CASSLDGRSSSYEQYF. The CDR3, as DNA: TGCGCCAGCAGCTTGGACGGCAGATCTAGCTCCTACGAGCAGTACTTC.

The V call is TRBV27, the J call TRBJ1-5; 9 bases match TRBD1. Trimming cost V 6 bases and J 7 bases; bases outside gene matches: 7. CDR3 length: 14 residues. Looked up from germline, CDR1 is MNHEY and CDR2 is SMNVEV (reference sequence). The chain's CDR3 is CASSTGGRRQPQHF. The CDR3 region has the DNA TGTGCCAGCAGCACAGGGGGCAGAAGACAGCCCCAGCATTTT.

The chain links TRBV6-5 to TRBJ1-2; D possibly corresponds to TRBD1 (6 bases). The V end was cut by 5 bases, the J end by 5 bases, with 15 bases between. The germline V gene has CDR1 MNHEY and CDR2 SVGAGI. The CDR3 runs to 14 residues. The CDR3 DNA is TGTGCCAGCAGTCCCGGGGGGCCTTTATATGGCTACACCTTC. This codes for CASSPGGPLYGYTF.

The CDR3 spells CASSSVPERPQHF. The CDR3, as DNA: TGTGCCAGCAGTTCCGTGCCTGAGCGGCCCCAGCATTTT. This rearrangement joins TRBV5-5 to TRBJ1-5; D is undetermined. Germline values: CDR1 SGHKS, CDR2 YYEKEE (reference sequence). The CDR3 length is 13 residues. V gave up 5 bases and J gave up 9 bases, with 15 bases separating them.

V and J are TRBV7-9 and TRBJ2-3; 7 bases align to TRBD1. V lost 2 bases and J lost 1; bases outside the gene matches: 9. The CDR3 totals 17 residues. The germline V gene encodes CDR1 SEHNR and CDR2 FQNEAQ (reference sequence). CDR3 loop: CASSLFKGASGTDTQYF. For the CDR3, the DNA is TGTGCCAGCAGCTTATTCAAGGGGGCCAGTGGCACAGATACGCAGTATTTT.

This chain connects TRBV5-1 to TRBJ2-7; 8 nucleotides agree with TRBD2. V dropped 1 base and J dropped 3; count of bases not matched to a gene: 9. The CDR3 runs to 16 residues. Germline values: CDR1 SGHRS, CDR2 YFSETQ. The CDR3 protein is CASSLLGSGSIYEQYF. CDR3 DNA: TGCGCCAGCAGCTTGTTGGGGAGCGGGAGTATCTACGAGCAGTACTTC.

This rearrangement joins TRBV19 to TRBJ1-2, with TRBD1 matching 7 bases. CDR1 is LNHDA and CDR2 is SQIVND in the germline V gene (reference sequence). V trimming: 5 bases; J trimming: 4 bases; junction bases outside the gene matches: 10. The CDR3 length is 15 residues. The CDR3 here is CASSRQGRSGYGYTF. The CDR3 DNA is TGTGCCAGTAGTCGACAGGGACGGTCAGGCTATGGCTACACCTTC.

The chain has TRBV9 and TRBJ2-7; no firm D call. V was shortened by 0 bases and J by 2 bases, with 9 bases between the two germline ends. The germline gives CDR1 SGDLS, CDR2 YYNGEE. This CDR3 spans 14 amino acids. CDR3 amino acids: CASSVGGGTYEQYF. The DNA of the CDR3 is TGTGCCAGCAGCGTAGGTGGCGGCACCTACGAGCAGTACTTC.

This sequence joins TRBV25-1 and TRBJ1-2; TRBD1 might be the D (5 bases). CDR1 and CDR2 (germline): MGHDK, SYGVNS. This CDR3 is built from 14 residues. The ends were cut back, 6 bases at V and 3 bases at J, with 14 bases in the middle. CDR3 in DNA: TGTGCCAGCAGCGGTGGGGGGTGGTACTATGGCTACACCTTC. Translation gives CASSGGGWYYGYTF.

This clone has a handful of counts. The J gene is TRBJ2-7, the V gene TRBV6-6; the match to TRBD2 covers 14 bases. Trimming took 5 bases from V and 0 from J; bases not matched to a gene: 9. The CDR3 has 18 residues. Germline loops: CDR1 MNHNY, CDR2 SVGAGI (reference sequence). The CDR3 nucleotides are TGTGCCAGCAGTCGAGGGACTAGCGGGAGAGGAATCTCCTACGAGCAGTACTTC. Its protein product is CASSRGTSGRGISYEQYF.

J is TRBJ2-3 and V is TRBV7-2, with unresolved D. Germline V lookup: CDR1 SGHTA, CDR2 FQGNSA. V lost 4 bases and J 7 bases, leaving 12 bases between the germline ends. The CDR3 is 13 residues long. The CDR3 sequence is CASSSPEWNTQYF. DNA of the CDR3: TGTGCCAGCAGCTCCCCGGAGTGGAATACGCAGTATTTT.

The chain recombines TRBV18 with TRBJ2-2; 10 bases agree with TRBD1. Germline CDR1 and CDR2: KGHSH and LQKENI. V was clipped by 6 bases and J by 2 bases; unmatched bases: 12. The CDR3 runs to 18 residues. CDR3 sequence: CASSPRGQGIENTGELFF. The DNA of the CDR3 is TGTGCCAGCTCGCCCAGGGGACAGGGGATTGAAAACACCGGGGAGCTGTTTTTT.

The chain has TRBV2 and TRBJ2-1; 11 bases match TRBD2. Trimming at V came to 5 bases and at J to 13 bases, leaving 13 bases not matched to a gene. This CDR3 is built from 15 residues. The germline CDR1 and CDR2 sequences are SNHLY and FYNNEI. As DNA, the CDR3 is TGTGCCAGCAGTCCACTAGCGGGAGAAAGGTCCATACAGTTCTTC. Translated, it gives CASSPLAGERSIQFF.

The CDR3 DNA reads TGTGCCAGCAGTTACCGACAGGGAATTGAAGCTTTCTTT. It is translated as CASSYRQGIEAFF. This chain links TRBV6-5 with TRBJ1-1, with 7 bases fitting TRBD1. V was clipped by 2 bases and J by 7 bases; unmatched bases: 4. CDR3 size: 13 residues. The germline CDR1 and CDR2 sequences are MNHEY and SVGAGI.

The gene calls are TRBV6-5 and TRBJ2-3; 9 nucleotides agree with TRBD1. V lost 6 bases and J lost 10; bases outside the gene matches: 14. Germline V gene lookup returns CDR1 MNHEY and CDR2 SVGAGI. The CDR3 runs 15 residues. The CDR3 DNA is TGTGCCAGCAGAGCAGTCCCGGGACAGGGCTCAGCGCAGTATTTT. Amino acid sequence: CASRAVPGQGSAQYF.

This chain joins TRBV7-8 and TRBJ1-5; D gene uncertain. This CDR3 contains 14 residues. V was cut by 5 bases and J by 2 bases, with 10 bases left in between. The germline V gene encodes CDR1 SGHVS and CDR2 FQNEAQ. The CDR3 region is CASSPARGNQPQHF. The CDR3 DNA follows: TGTGCCAGCAGCCCAGCGCGGGGCAATCAGCCCCAGCATTTT. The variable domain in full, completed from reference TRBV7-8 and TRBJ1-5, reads GAGVSQSPRYKVAKRGQDVALRCDPISGHVSLFWYQQALGQGPEFLTYFQNEAQLDKSGLPSDRFFAERPEGSVSTLKIQRTQQEDSAVYLCASSPARGNQPQHFGDGTRLSIL.

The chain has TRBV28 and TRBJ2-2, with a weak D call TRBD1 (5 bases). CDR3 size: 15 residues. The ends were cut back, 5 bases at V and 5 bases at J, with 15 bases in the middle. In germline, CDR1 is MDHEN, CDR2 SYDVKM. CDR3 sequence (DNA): TGTGCCAGCAGTCTCAGGGTATCAGGGACCGGGGAGCTGTTTTTT. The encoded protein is CASSLRVSGTGELFF.

The DNA of the CDR3 is TGTGCCAGCAGTTACACTGGGAGCGGAGCTTTCTTT. Residues: CASSYTGSGAFF. V is TRBV6-2 or TRBV6-3 and J is TRBJ1-1; D is unresolved. CDR1 is MNHEY, CDR2 SVGEGT, per germline. Trimming cost V 2 bases and J 10 bases, with 11 bases left between them. The CDR3 runs 12 residues.

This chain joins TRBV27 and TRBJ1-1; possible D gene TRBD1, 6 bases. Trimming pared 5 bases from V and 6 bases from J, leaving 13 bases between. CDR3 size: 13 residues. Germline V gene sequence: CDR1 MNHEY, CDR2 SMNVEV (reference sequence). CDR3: CASSVTGVPEAFF. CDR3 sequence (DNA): TGTGCCAGCAGTGTGACAGGTGTGCCTGAAGCTTTCTTT.

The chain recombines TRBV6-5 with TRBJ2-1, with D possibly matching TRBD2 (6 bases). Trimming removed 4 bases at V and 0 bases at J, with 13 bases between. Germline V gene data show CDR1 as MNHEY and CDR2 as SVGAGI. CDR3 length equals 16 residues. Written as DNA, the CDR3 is TGTGCCAGCAGTTTATTAGCGGTGAGCTCCTACAATGAGCAGTTCTTC. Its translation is CASSLLAVSSYNEQFF.

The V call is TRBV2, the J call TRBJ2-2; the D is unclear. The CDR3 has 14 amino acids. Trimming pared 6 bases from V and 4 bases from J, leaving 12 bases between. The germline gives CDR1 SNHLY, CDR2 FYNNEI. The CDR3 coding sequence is TGTGCCAGCAGAAGCTACAGAATCACCGGGGAGCTGTTTTTT. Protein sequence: CASRSYRITGELFF.

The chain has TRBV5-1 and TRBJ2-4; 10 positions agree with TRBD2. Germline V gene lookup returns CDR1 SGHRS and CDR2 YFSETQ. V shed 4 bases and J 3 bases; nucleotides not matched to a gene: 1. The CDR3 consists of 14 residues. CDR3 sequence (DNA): TGCGCCAGCAGCCAGCGGGAGGGCAAAAACATTCAGTACTTC. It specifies CASSQREGKNIQYF.